These 18 T cell receptor beta chains were all obtained from the same sample, sequenced in a study of shared clonotypes between healthy human individuals. TCRdb keeps only in-frame clones here, not all; method: immunoSEQ multiplex PCR. The table shows over a million clones, with around 98% occurring only once. Sequences were obtained from naive CD4+ T cells sorted from blood. The sample's subset: CD45RA+ positively selected. Every receptor here comes from a man between 25 and 39 years old in good health.

This chain joins TRBV25-1 and TRBJ1-3; no clear D. This CDR3 comprises 13 residues. Deletions cut 7 bases from V and 4 bases from J, with 11 bases between. Germline V gene sequence: CDR1 MGHDK, CDR2 SYGVNS. In nucleotides, the CDR3 is TGTGCCAGCATGCTTGGTGGCGGAAACACCATATATTTT. Residues: CASMLGGGNTIYF.

The chain has TRBV15 and TRBJ1-1; D is uncertain. The germline CDR1 and CDR2 sequences are LNHNV and YYDKDF (reference sequence). The CDR3 contains 16 residues. The V gene lost 3 bases and the J gene lost 1 base, with 15 bases spanning the gap. In nucleotides, the CDR3 is TGTGCCACCAGCAGGGGCTTCGTATCGGGGAACACTGAAGCTTTCTTT. Encoded protein: CATSRGFVSGNTEAFF. Combining the CDR3 with reference TRBV15 and TRBJ1-1 gives the whole variable domain DAMVIQNPRYQVTQFGKPVTLSCSQTLNHNVMYWYQQKSSQAPKLLFHYYDKDFNNEADTPDNFQSRRPNTSFCFLDIRSPGLGDTAMYLCATSRGFVSGNTEAFFGQGTRLTVV.

The chain is built from TRBV7-9 and TRBJ1-2, with 9 nucleotides matching TRBD1. The V segment lost 2 bases and the J segment 6 bases; nucleotides outside the gene matches: 7. The germline CDR1 and CDR2 sequences are SEHNR and FQNEAQ (reference sequence). This CDR3 spans 15 amino acids. The chain's CDR3 is CASSLPGQGQHGYTF. In DNA form, the CDR3 reads TGTGCCAGCAGCTTACCTGGACAGGGGCAACATGGCTACACCTTC.

V usage is TRBV10-1 and J usage is TRBJ2-5, with TRBD2 identical over 9 bases. The CDR3 is 15 residues long. Germline assignment: CDR1 WNHNN and CDR2 SYGVQD (reference sequence). Trimming took 6 bases from V and 5 from J; bases not matched to a gene: 10. Here the CDR3 DNA reads TGCGCCAGCAGCCAACTAGCGGGCACACCGGAGACCCAGTACTTC. Its translation is CASSQLAGTPETQYF.

The chain uses TRBV5-6 and TRBJ2-7, with a weak D call TRBD1 (5 bases). Per the germline V gene, CDR1 is SGHDT and CDR2 is YYEEEE. With 2 bases removed from V and 2 bases from J, the gap between germline ends came to 20 bases. CDR3 length: 17 residues. The CDR3 here is CASSFGPQGSSPYEQYF. In DNA form, the CDR3 reads TGTGCCAGCAGCTTTGGGCCTCAGGGCTCATCGCCCTACGAGCAGTACTTC. The full variable domain, in which reference TRBV5-6 and TRBJ2-7 provide the parts outside the CDR3, is DAGVTQSPTHLIKTRGQQVTLRCSPKSGHDTVSWYQQALGQGPQFIFQYYEEEERQRGNFPDRFSGHQFPNYSSELNVNALLLGDSALYLCASSFGPQGSSPYEQYFGPGTRLTVT.

The V call is TRBV25-1, the J call TRBJ2-7; a weak D match, TRBD1 (5 bases). This CDR3 has 15 amino acids. The V end was cut by 7 bases, the J end by 6 bases, with 22 bases between. The germline V gene encodes CDR1 MGHDK and CDR2 SYGVNS. The CDR3 DNA is TGTGCCAGCATAGCAAGGGGCGCGCCCTTATCCGAGCAGTACTTC. It translates to CASIARGAPLSEQYF.

The genes are TRBV20-1 and TRBJ1-5; D is unclear. CDR1 is DFQATT and CDR2 is SNEGSKA in the germline V gene (reference sequence). The V and J ends lost 6 bases and 5 bases respectively, with 8 bases between them. The CDR3 length is 11 residues. The CDR3 is CSAGGDQPQHF. The CDR3 coding sequence is TGCAGTGCGGGTGGAGATCAGCCCCAGCATTTT.

This clone was observed a single time. This chain joins TRBV29-1 and TRBJ2-3, with D maybe TRBD2 (5 bases). Germline-derived CDR1 and CDR2 are SQVTM and ANQGSEA. The length of the CDR3 is 15 residues. The V end was cut by 2 bases, the J end by 3 bases, with 15 bases between. For the CDR3, the DNA is TGCAGCGTTGAAATTGGGAGCCCCAAGACAGATACGCAGTATTTT. Its protein product is CSVEIGSPKTDTQYF.

The chain has TRBV5-1 and TRBJ2-3; D not certain. The CDR3 contains 11 residues. The V end lost 4 bases, the J end lost 4 bases, and 4 bases lay between the germline ends. Germline V gene lookup returns CDR1 SGHRS and CDR2 YFSETQ. The CDR3 DNA reads TGCGCCAGCAGCGGTTCAGATACGCAGTATTTT. It specifies CASSGSDTQYF.

This clone has just one count. The sample has other DNA sequences that encode this CDR3 too. The V and J genes are TRBV14 and TRBJ2-3; 11 bases match TRBD2. CDR1 and CDR2 (germline): SGHDN, FVKESK. This CDR3 contains 17 residues. J lost 3 bases, V lost 1 base, and 6 bases had no gene match. The CDR3 sequence is CASSQGLAGGPTDTQYF. The CDR3 coding sequence is TGTGCCAGCAGCCAAGGTCTAGCGGGAGGCCCGACAGATACGCAGTATTTT.

The gene calls are TRBV19 and TRBJ2-7; no reliable D call. Germline CDR1 reads LNHDA; CDR2 reads SQIVND (reference sequence). The CDR3 is made up of 12 amino acids. Between the trimmed V and J ends, which lost 6 bases and 4 bases, there was a span of 10 bases. CDR3 residues: CASSPDDYEQYF. The CDR3 DNA follows: TGTGCCAGTAGCCCCGACGATTACGAGCAGTACTTC.

Notes on this clone: Other DNA sequences within the sample encode an identical CDR3. This rearrangement joins TRBV19 to TRBJ2-5, with D tentatively TRBD1 or TRBD2 (5 bases each). Germline assignment: CDR1 LNHDA and CDR2 SQIVND (reference sequence). This CDR3 contains 15 residues. V was clipped by 1 base and J by 2 bases, with 11 bases between them. The CDR3 region is CASSIVGTPQETQYF. The CDR3 DNA sequence: TGTGCCAGTAGTATAGTGGGGACGCCACAAGAGACCCAGTACTTC. Full variable domain (rest looked up from reference TRBV19 and TRBJ2-5): DGGITQSPKYLFRKEGQNVTLSCEQNLNHDAMYWYRQDPGQGLRLIYYSQIVNDFQKGDIAEGYSVSREKKESFPLTVTSAQKNPTAFYLCASSIVGTPQETQYFGPGTRLLVL.

This chain uses TRBV5-1 with TRBJ2-3; unclear D gene. This CDR3 is built from 13 residues. V lost 0 bases, J lost 2 bases, and 4 bases lay in between. Germline V gives CDR1 SGHRS, CDR2 YFSETQ. CDR3 region: CASSLAITDTQYF. The CDR3 DNA sequence: TGCGCCAGCAGCTTGGCCATCACAGATACGCAGTATTTT.

V usage is TRBV29-1 and J usage is TRBJ2-5; 9 bases align to TRBD1. Germline V gene data show CDR1 as SQVTM and CDR2 as ANQGSEA. The junction had 3 bases not matched to a gene; V was cut back by 7 bases and J by 3 bases. CDR3 length: 12 amino acids. This chain's CDR3 is CSDRDREETQYF. CDR3 in DNA: TGCAGCGACCGGGACAGGGAAGAGACCCAGTACTTC.

This chain connects TRBV5-1 to TRBJ2-4, with 10 bases aligning to TRBD1. Trimming took 3 bases from V and 2 from J; bases not matched to a gene: 11. The CDR3 has 18 residues. Germline CDR1 is SGHRS and CDR2 is YFSETQ. The CDR3 DNA reads TGCGCCAGCAGCTACAGGACAGGGGGAGTAGAACCCAAAAACATTCAGTACTTC. As protein: CASSYRTGGVEPKNIQYF. Drawing the rest from reference TRBV5-1 and TRBJ2-4, the complete variable domain is KAGVTQTPRYLIKTRGQQVTLSCSPISGHRSVSWYQQTPGQGLQFLFEYFSETQRNKGNFPGRFSGRQFSNSRSEMNVSTLELGDSALYLCASSYRTGGVEPKNIQYFGAGTRLSVL.

J is TRBJ2-5 and V is TRBV20-1, with D hard to call. Germline lookup yields CDR1 DFQATT and CDR2 SNEGSKA (reference sequence). Trimming left V 2 bases short and J 5 bases short, with 6 bases between. The CDR3 totals 11 residues. The CDR3 sequence: CSARNPETQYF. The CDR3 region has the DNA TGCAGTGCTAGAAATCCCGAGACCCAGTACTTC.

The chain recombines TRBV5-1 with TRBJ1-1, with D possibly matching TRBD1 (5 bases). The V end lost 1 base, the J end lost 4 bases, and 11 bases lay between the germline ends. The CDR3 is made up of 14 amino acids. Germline V gene data show CDR1 as SGHRS and CDR2 as YFSETQ. CDR3 sequence reads: CASSLTRGSTEAFF. CDR3 DNA: TGCGCCAGCAGCTTGACTCGGGGGAGCACTGAAGCTTTCTTT.

This chain connects TRBV7-7 to TRBJ2-2; 7 nucleotides agree with TRBD1. V was clipped by 5 bases and J by 2 bases; unmatched bases: 11. Per germline, CDR1 SSHAT and CDR2 FNYEAQ (reference sequence). The CDR3 is 17 amino acids. CDR3 residues: CASSQISGTVNTGELFF. In nucleotides, the CDR3 is TGTGCCAGCAGCCAAATATCCGGGACAGTTAACACCGGGGAGCTGTTTTTT. Using reference TRBV7-7 and TRBJ2-2 for the parts outside the CDR3, the full variable domain is GAGVSQSPRYKVTKRGQDVTLRCDPISSHATLYWYQQALGQGPEFLTYFNYEAQPDKSGLPSDRFSAERPEGSISTLTIQRTEQRDSAMYRCASSQISGTVNTGELFFGEGSRLTVL.